This T cell receptor (beta chain) stems from a study of PD-1 blockade in classical Hodgkin lymphoma. The time point is: newly diagnosed, previously untreated cHL patient sample. Untreated, newly diagnosed classical Hodgkin lymphoma PBMCs served for comparison. Profiled with immunoSEQ multiplex PCR; TCRdb holds only in-frame clones, not every one. The sample lists 70,000 or so clones; 93% were seen once. In germline, CDR1 is SGHRS, CDR2 YFSETQ. V shed 4 bases, J shed 1 base, and the junction held 19 bases outside the gene matches. CDR3 length equals 19 residues. V gene TRBV5-1 combines with J gene TRBJ2-5; 7 nucleotides match TRBD1. This TCR derives from a human donor with classical Hodgkin lymphoma. The sequenced sample consisted of peripheral blood mononuclear cells (PBMCs). This CDR3 reads CASSRTRTGSGLIQETQYF. As DNA, the CDR3 is TGCGCCAGCAGCCGGACCCGGACAGGATCGGGCTTGATCCAAGAGACCCAGTACTTC.